This T cell receptor (beta chain) was retrieved from a study of beta chain features in type 1 diabetes. Findings of the study overall: Insertion counts at VDJ junctions were lower in type 1 diabetes patients, who also showed more deletions there. A moderate, significant TCRB CDR3 shortening appeared in type 1 diabetes across four CD4+ subsets.

Germline V gene sequence: CDR1 LGHNA, CDR2 YNFKEQ. The ends lost 3 bases at V and 9 bases at J; junction bases unmatched: 7. The CDR3 is made up of 16 amino acids. Only a few counts were recorded for this clone. Its specificity is not known. As every portion of the isolated RNA was reverse transcribed, the sequencing read expressed TCRB transcripts. Libraries were prepared by immunoSEQ multiplex PCR; TCRdb keeps only in-frame clonotypes and omits some of them. The sample carries roughly 350,000 clones, approximately 9.9% recorded once. Blood was drawn once from each donor into heparinised tubes. The draws averaged about 0.12 L. Sorting based on CD45RO/CCR7/CD25/CD127/CD95/CD27 separated CD4+ naive, central memory, regulatory and stem cell-like memory cells.

The source is a woman aged 25 to 45 in good health. The chain has TRBV4-2 and TRBJ2-1; TRBD2 matches 14 bases. The sequencing sample was made of naive CD4+ T cells from blood. The CDR3 bases are TGTGCCAGCAGCCAGCCGGGACTAGCGGGAGTTGGTGAGCAGTTCTTC. It encodes CASSQPGLAGVGEQFF.